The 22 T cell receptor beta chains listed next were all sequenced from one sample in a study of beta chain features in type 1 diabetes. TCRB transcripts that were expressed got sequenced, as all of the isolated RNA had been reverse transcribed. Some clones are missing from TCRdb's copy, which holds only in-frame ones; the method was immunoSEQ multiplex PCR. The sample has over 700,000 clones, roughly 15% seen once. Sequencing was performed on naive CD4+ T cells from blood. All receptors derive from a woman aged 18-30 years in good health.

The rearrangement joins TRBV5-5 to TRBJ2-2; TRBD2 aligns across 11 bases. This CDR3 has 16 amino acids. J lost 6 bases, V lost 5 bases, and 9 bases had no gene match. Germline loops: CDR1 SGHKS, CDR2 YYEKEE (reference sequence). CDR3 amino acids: CASRPTSGSTAGELFF. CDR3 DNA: TGTGCCAGCAGACCTACTAGCGGGAGTACCGCCGGGGAGCTGTTTTTT.

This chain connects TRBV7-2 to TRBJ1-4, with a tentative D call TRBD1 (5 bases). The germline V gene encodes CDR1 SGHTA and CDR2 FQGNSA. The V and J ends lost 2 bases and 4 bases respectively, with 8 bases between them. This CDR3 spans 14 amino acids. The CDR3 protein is CASSLQGFNEKLFF. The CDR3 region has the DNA TGTGCCAGCAGCTTACAGGGATTTAATGAAAAACTGTTTTTT.

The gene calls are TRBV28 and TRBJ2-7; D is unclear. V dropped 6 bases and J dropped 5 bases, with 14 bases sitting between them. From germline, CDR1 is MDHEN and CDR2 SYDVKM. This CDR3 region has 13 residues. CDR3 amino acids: CASSPSPSNEQYF. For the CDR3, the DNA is TGTGCCAGCAGCCCCAGTCCTTCTAACGAGCAGTACTTC.

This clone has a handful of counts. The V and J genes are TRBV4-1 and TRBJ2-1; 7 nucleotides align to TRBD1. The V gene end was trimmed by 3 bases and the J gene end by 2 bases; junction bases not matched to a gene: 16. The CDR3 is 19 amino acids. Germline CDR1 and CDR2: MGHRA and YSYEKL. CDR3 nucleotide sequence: TGCGCCAGCAGCCAGCCTAGGGTAGGGGGCCGGGTACCCTACAATGAGCAGTTCTTC. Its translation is CASSQPRVGGRVPYNEQFF.

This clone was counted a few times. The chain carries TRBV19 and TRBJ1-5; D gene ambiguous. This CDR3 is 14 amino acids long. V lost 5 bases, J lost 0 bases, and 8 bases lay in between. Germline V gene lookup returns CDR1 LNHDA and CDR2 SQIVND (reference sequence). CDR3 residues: CASSGQHSNQPQHF. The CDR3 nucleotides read TGTGCCAGTAGTGGTCAGCATAGCAATCAGCCCCAGCATTTT.

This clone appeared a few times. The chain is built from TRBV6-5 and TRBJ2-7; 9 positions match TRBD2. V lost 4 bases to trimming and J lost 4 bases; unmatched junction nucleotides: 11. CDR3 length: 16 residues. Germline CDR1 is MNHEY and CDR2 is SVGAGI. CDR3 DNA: TGTGCCAGCAGTTCCCATAGCGGGAGTCGCGGTTACGAGCAGTACTTC. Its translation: CASSSHSGSRGYEQYF.

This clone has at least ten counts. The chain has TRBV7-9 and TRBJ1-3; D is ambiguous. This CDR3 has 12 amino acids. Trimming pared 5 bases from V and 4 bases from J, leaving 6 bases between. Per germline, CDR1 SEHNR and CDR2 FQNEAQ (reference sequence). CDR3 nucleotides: TGTGCCAGCAGCATTGTGGGAAACACCATATATTTT. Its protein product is CASSIVGNTIYF.

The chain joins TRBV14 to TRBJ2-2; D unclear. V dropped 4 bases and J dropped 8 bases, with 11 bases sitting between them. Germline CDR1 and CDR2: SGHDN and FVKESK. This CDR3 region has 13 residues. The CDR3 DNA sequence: TGTGCCAGCAGCCTCTCGACTTTTGGGGAGCTGTTTTTT. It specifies CASSLSTFGELFF.

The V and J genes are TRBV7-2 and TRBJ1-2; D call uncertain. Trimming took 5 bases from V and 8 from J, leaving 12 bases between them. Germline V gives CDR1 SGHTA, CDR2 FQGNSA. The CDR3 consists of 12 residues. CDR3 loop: CASSLQGSGYTF. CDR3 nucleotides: TGTGCCAGCAGCCTACAAGGTTCGGGCTACACCTTC. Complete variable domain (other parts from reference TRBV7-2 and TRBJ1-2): GAGVSQSPSNKVTEKGKDVELRCDPISGHTALYWYRQSLGQGLEFLIYFQGNSAPDKSGLPSDRFSAERTGGSVSTLTIQRTQQEDSAVYLCASSLQGSGYTFGSGTRLTVV.

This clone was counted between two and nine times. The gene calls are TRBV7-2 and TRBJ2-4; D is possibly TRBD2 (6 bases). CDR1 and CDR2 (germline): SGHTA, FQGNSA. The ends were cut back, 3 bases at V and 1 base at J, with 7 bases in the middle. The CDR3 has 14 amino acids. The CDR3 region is CASSFRGAKNIQYF. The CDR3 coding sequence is TGTGCCAGCAGCTTTCGGGGGGCCAAAAACATTCAGTACTTC.

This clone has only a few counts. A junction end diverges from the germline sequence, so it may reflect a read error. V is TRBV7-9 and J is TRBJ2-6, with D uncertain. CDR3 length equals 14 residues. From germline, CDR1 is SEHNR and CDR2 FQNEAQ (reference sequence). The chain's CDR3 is CATSSLVGANVLTF. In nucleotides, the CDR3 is TGTGCCACCAGCTCTTTAGTCGGGGCCAACGTCCTGACTTTC.

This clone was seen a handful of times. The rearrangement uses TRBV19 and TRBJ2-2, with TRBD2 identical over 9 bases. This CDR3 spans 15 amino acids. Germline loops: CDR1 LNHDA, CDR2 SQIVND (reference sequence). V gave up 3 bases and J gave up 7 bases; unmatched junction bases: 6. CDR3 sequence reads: CASSIGGRASGELFF. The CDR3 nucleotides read TGTGCCAGTAGTATCGGCGGGAGGGCTAGCGGGGAGCTGTTTTTT.

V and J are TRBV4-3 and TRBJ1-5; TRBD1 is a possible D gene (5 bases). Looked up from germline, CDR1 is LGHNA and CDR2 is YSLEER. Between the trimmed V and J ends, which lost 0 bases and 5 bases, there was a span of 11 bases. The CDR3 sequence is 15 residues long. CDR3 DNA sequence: TGCGCCAGCAGCCAAGATCGGCAGGGTTATCAGCCCCAGCATTTT. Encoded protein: CASSQDRQGYQPQHF.

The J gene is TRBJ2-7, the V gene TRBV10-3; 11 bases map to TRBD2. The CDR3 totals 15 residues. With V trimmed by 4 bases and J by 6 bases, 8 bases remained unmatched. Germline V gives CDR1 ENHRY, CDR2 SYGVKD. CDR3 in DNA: TGTGCCATCAGTGGAACACTAGCGGGAGCCTCCGAGCAGTACTTC. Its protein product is CAISGTLAGASEQYF.

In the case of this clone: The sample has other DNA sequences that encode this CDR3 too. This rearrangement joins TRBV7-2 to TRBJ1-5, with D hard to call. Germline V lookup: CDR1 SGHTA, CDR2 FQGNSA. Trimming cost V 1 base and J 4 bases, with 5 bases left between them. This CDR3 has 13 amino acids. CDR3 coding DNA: TGTGCCAGCAGCTTAGGGAGAAATCAGCCCCAGCATTTT. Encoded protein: CASSLGRNQPQHF.

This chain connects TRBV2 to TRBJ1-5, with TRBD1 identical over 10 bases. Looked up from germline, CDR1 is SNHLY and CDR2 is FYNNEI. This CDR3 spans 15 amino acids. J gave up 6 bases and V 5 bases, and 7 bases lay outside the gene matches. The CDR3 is CASSSGQGDAQPQHF. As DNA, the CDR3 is TGTGCCAGCAGTTCCGGACAGGGGGACGCTCAGCCCCAGCATTTT.

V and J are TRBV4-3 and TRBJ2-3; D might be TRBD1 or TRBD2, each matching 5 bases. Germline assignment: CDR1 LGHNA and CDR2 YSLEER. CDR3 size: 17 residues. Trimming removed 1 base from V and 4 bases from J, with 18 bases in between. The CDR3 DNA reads TGCGCCAGCAGCCAAGGCCTTCCCCGAGGGGCGGCAGATACGCAGTATTTT. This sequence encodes CASSQGLPRGAADTQYF.

The CDR3, as DNA: TGCGCCAGCAGCCCGGGTAGACTAGCACCTGACAATGAGCAGTTCTTC. It is translated as CASSPGRLAPDNEQFF. The rearrangement joins TRBV5-1 to TRBJ2-1, with 7 positions matching TRBD2. This CDR3 region has 16 residues. The trim removed 4 bases at V and 5 bases at J, leaving 12 bases unmatched. Germline V lookup: CDR1 SGHRS, CDR2 YFSETQ.

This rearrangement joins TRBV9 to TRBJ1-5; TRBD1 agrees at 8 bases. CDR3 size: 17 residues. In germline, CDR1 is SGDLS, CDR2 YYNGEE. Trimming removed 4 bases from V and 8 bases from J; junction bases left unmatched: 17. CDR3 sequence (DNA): TGTGCCAGCAGCAGGACAGGGCGAGCAAGCCTATCCGAGCCCCAGCATTTT. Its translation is CASSRTGRASLSEPQHF.

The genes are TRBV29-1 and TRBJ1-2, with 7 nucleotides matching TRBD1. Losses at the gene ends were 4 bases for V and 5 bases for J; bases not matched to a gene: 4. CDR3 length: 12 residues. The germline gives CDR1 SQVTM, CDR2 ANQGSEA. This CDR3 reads CSVVLTGYGYTF. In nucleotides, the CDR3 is TGCAGCGTTGTATTGACAGGGTATGGCTACACCTTC.

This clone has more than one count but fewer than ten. CDR3 loop: CASSVQSHNEQFF. The CDR3 DNA sequence: TGTGCCAGCAGCGTCCAGAGTCACAATGAGCAGTTCTTC. The chain has TRBV9 and TRBJ2-1; D not resolved. Per germline, CDR1 SGDLS and CDR2 YYNGEE. V lost 2 bases and J 5 bases, leaving 8 bases between the germline ends. The CDR3 contains 13 residues.

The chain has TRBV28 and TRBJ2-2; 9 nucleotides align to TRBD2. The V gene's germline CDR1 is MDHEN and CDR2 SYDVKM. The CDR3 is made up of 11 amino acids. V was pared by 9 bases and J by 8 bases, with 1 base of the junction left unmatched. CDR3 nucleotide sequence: TGTGCCAGTAGCGGGAGTGGGGAGCTGTTTTTT. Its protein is CASSGSGELFF.